The 31 T cell receptor beta chains below come from one sample, sequenced in a study of identical twins. Each CDR3 protein is one row after TCRdb ran MiXCR on the 5' RACE reads. The data hold around 200,000 distinct CDR3 sequences, with approximately 9% observed a single time. The sequencing sample was made of memory (CD45RO+) T cells sorted from blood. These TCRs come from a woman in her late teens or twenties in good health.

The chain links TRBV20-1 to TRBJ1-1; D is uncertain. There are 14 residues in the CDR3. CDR1 DFQATT and CDR2 SNEGSKA come from the germline V gene (reference sequence). V gave up 0 bases and J gave up 10 bases, with 18 bases separating them. The CDR3 DNA sequence: TGCAGTGCTAGAGATAATTACCCCTTGAGTAGAGCTTTCTTT. The encoded protein is CSARDNYPLSRAFF.

Worth noting for this clonotype: A single base separates this from a much larger clone, so it may be a read error. This chain uses TRBV7-2 with TRBJ2-5; D perhaps matches TRBD2 (6 bases). The CDR3 covers 13 residues. The germline gives CDR1 SGHTA, CDR2 FQGNSA. For the CDR3, the DNA is TGTGCCAGCAGCTTAGTTAGGAGGGAGACCCAGAACTTC. Translating gives CASSLVRRETQNF.

The chain joins TRBV7-6 to TRBJ2-5, with 7 bases that match TRBD1. The CDR3 covers 16 residues. V gave up 5 bases and J gave up 6 bases; unmatched junction bases: 15. CDR1 and CDR2 (germline): SGHVS, FNYEAQ. Here the CDR3 reads CASSHTTGQGLKTQYF. Here the CDR3 DNA reads TGTGCCAGCAGCCACACGACAGGGCAGGGTCTCAAGACCCAGTACTTC.

This clonotype has more than one count but fewer than ten. The chain uses TRBV25-1 and TRBJ2-7; TRBD2 aligns across 7 bases. Germline loops: CDR1 MGHDK, CDR2 SYGVNS. V shed 2 bases, J shed 3 bases, and the junction held 7 bases outside the gene matches. The CDR3 has 15 amino acids. CDR3 residues: CASSEVGGSFYEQYF. In nucleotides, the CDR3 is TGTGCCAGCAGTGAAGTAGGCGGGAGCTTCTACGAGCAGTACTTC.

This clonotype has only a few counts. The chain joins TRBV20-1 to TRBJ1-5; no clear D gene. The CDR3 runs to 14 residues. V was clipped by 5 bases and J by 3 bases, with 14 bases between them. The germline CDR1 and CDR2 sequences are DFQATT and SNEGSKA (reference sequence). Here the CDR3 reads CSAWDGTVNQPQHF. CDR3 bases: TGCAGTGCTTGGGATGGAACAGTCAATCAGCCCCAGCATTTT.

This clonotype appeared many times. V gene TRBV7-3 combines with J gene TRBJ1-1, with 7 nucleotides matching TRBD1. The CDR3 is 15 amino acids. CDR1 and CDR2 from the germline V gene are SGHTA and FQGTGA. Unmatched junction bases numbered 6, after V lost 4 bases and J lost 1 base. The CDR3 here is CASSSTGAPNTEAFF. Written as DNA, the CDR3 is TGTGCCAGCAGCTCTACAGGGGCGCCGAACACTGAAGCTTTCTTT.

This clonotype has ten or more counts. The CDR3: CASSLESPPYNEQFF. CDR3 bases: TGCGCCAGCAGCTTGGAGTCACCTCCCTACAATGAGCAGTTCTTC. This chain uses TRBV5-1 with TRBJ2-1, with unresolved D. Germline-derived CDR1 and CDR2 are SGHRS and YFSETQ. The V and J ends lost 0 bases and 2 bases respectively, with 9 bases between them. The CDR3 is made up of 15 amino acids.

This clonotype was seen a handful of times. The chain joins TRBV28 to TRBJ1-2; TRBD1 is a possible D gene (5 bases). V shed 2 bases and J shed 4 bases, with 17 bases lying between them. CDR3 size: 16 residues. Germline V gives CDR1 MDHEN, CDR2 SYDVKM. In DNA form, the CDR3 reads TGTGCCAGCAGTTTAGAGCTTGGGAGGGGAAGCTATGGCTACACCTTC. Translation: CASSLELGRGSYGYTF.

In its sample, this clonotype was seen a few times. This chain links TRBV5-6 with TRBJ1-1; weak D call: TRBD1 (5 bases). Germline V gene data show CDR1 as SGHDT and CDR2 as YYEEEE. CDR3 length: 12 amino acids. The germline V and J ends were trimmed by 2 bases and 14 bases, with 16 bases remaining between them. CDR3 coding DNA: TGTGCCAGCAGCTTCAGGAGGGACGTGCGGTTCTTT. Its translation is CASSFRRDVRFF.

This clonotype was detected a few times. The chain links TRBV6-5 to TRBJ2-3; D remains unclear. The CDR3 totals 12 residues. Germline CDR1 is MNHEY and CDR2 is SVGAGI. The V end was cut by 5 bases, the J end by 8 bases, with 11 bases between. CDR3 protein: CASSNPYGTQYF. DNA of the CDR3: TGTGCCAGCAGTAACCCCTATGGTACGCAGTATTTT.

As DNA, the CDR3 is TGTGCCAGCAGGGCAAAGGGACAGACTAATGAAAAACTGTTTTTT. Amino acids: CASRAKGQTNEKLFF. The chain carries TRBV3-1 and TRBJ1-4; 7 bases line up with TRBD1. Unmatched junction bases numbered 6, after V lost 6 bases and J lost 2 bases. The CDR3 runs to 15 residues. CDR1 and CDR2 from the germline V gene are LGHDT and YNNKEL (reference sequence).

This clonotype has a handful of counts. This chain's CDR3 is CASSGRGVGAEKLFF. CDR3 nucleotides: TGTGCCAGCAGCGGAAGGGGCGTCGGTGCGGAAAAACTGTTTTTT. The chain has TRBV9 and TRBJ1-4; a possible D gene is TRBD1 (5 bases). V shed 3 bases and J shed 8 bases, with 17 bases lying between them. The CDR3 is 15 amino acids. Germline CDR1 and CDR2: SGDLS and YYNGEE.

This clonotype has more than one count but fewer than ten. The chain links TRBV7-8 to TRBJ2-7; D is perhaps TRBD1 (5 bases). Germline CDR1 and CDR2: SGHVS and FQNEAQ. This CDR3 comprises 16 residues. The V gene lost 6 bases and the J gene lost 7 bases, with 25 bases spanning the gap. The CDR3 region has the DNA TGTGCCAGCAGTTCCCCCAGGGTGGGCTCCATCGGGGAGCAGTACTTC. Translating it yields CASSSPRVGSIGEQYF.

V gene TRBV7-2 combines with J gene TRBJ2-7; D is possibly TRBD1 (6 bases). Germline V gene sequence: CDR1 SGHTA, CDR2 FQGNSA. V dropped 1 base and J dropped 2 bases, with 18 bases sitting between them. The CDR3 covers 17 residues. CDR3 amino acids: CASSLVTALQGPYEQYF. As DNA, the CDR3 is TGTGCCAGCAGCTTAGTTACCGCGTTACAGGGACCCTACGAGCAGTACTTC.

This clonotype was detected a few times. This chain uses TRBV12-3 or TRBV12-4 with TRBJ1-1, with TRBD1 as a possible D gene (6 bases). The CDR3 extends over 14 amino acids. Between the trimmed V and J ends, which lost 3 bases and 1 base, there was a span of 9 bases. The CDR3 region is CASSFRDKNTEAFF. The CDR3, as DNA: TGTGCCAGCAGTTTCCGGGACAAGAACACTGAAGCTTTCTTT.

Relative to its sample, this clonotype is medium-sized. J is TRBJ1-2 and V is TRBV12-5; D unclear. Per the germline V gene, CDR1 is LGHNT and CDR2 is FRNRAP. The V and J ends lost 8 bases and 4 bases respectively, with 14 bases between them. The CDR3 consists of 13 residues. DNA for the CDR3: TGTGCTAGTTCTCTAGACGGATCCTATGGCTACACCTTC. This sequence encodes CASSLDGSYGYTF. Full variable domain (outside the CDR3, taken from reference TRBV12-5 and TRBJ1-2): DARVTQTPRHKVTEMGQEVTMRCQPILGHNTVFWYRQTMMQGLELLAYFRNRAPLDDSGMPKDRFSAEMPDATLATLKIQPSEPRDSAVYFCASSLDGSYGYTFGSGTRLTVV.

The genes are TRBV20-1 and TRBJ2-3; D possibly corresponds to TRBD2 (6 bases). V was trimmed by 6 bases and J by 4 bases, leaving 14 bases between them. The CDR3 sequence is 13 residues long. Germline V lookup: CDR1 DFQATT, CDR2 SNEGSKA (reference sequence). CDR3 in DNA: TGCAGTGCCAGATTCCCGGGGGCAGATACGCAGTATTTT. Its protein product is CSARFPGADTQYF.

This clonotype was seen a few times. The chain joins TRBV7-2 to TRBJ2-1; D uncertain. Trimming cost V 1 base and J 9 bases, with 13 bases left between them. The CDR3 spans 14 residues. The germline CDR1 and CDR2 sequences are SGHTA and FQGNSA. DNA for the CDR3: TGTGCCAGCAGCTTAGTCCTAGGCTGGGCTGAGCAGTTCTTC. This translates into CASSLVLGWAEQFF. The full variable domain, with the rest looked up from reference TRBV7-2 and TRBJ2-1, is GAGVSQSPSNKVTEKGKDVELRCDPISGHTALYWYRQSLGQGLEFLIYFQGNSAPDKSGLPSDRFSAERTGGSVSTLTIQRTQQEDSAVYLCASSLVLGWAEQFFGPGTRLTVL.

This chain joins TRBV7-9 and TRBJ2-5; 7 positions agree with TRBD2. The CDR3 runs 14 residues. CDR1 and CDR2 (germline): SEHNR, FQNEAQ (reference sequence). V lost 3 bases and J lost 1; bases outside the gene matches: 2. This CDR3 is CASSFSSGQETQYF. In nucleotides, the CDR3 is TGTGCCAGCAGCTTTTCTAGCGGCCAAGAGACCCAGTACTTC.

V and J are TRBV5-6 and TRBJ2-7, with D tentatively TRBD2 (6 bases). Germline values: CDR1 SGHDT, CDR2 YYEEEE. The CDR3 sequence is 17 residues long. Trimming removed 0 bases at V and 1 base at J, with 17 bases between. The CDR3 DNA follows: TGTGCCAGCAGCTTGGGGTCGGGTGGGAGGTCGTCCTACGAGCAGTACTTC. It yields the protein CASSLGSGGRSSYEQYF.

This chain links TRBV25-1 with TRBJ2-7, with 7 bases that match TRBD1. The junction had 9 bases not matched to a gene; V was cut back by 5 bases and J by 2 bases. CDR1 and CDR2 from the germline V gene are MGHDK and SYGVNS. The CDR3 is made up of 15 amino acids. CDR3 residues: CASSWTGGVTYEQYF. The CDR3 DNA sequence: TGTGCCAGCAGTTGGACAGGCGGTGTGACCTACGAGCAGTACTTC.

This sequence joins TRBV5-6 and TRBJ2-1; 9 nucleotides align to TRBD2. CDR1 and CDR2 (germline): SGHDT, YYEEEE. CDR3 length equals 17 residues. The V and J ends lost 5 bases and 4 bases, in that order; junction bases with no gene match: 13. CDR3 region: CASSSGTAGGAYNEQFF. DNA of the CDR3: TGTGCCAGCAGTTCTGGGACGGCGGGGGGGGCATACAATGAGCAGTTCTTC. The whole variable domain, remainder taken from reference TRBV5-6 and TRBJ2-1, is DAGVTQSPTHLIKTRGQQVTLRCSPKSGHDTVSWYQQALGQGPQFIFQYYEEEERQRGNFPDRFSGHQFPNYSSELNVNALLLGDSALYLCASSSGTAGGAYNEQFFGPGTRLTVL.

A few counts support this clonotype. The V and J genes are TRBV7-9 and TRBJ2-7, with 11 bases matching TRBD1. The CDR3 totals 15 residues. From germline, CDR1 is SEHNR and CDR2 FQNEAQ (reference sequence). The V and J ends lost 7 bases and 6 bases, in that order; junction bases with no gene match: 11. This CDR3 is CASTLWDRGVGEQYF. The CDR3 DNA sequence: TGTGCCAGCACCCTTTGGGACAGGGGGGTCGGCGAGCAGTACTTC.

The chain links TRBV10-1 to TRBJ2-7, with 10 bases identical to TRBD2. The CDR3 consists of 14 residues. Germline values: CDR1 WNHNN, CDR2 SYGVQD (reference sequence). The J segment lost 5 bases and the V segment lost 6 bases, leaving 7 bases of the junction unmatched. CDR3 region: CASSPSGRRNEQYF. DNA of the CDR3: TGCGCCAGCAGCCCTAGCGGGAGACGTAACGAGCAGTACTTC.

This clonotype was counted a few times. The V gene is TRBV27, the J gene TRBJ1-2; the D gene is possibly TRBD1 (6 bases). Germline CDR1 MNHEY, CDR2 SMNVEV (reference sequence). V was cut by 8 bases and J by 3 bases, with 19 bases left in between. This CDR3 contains 15 residues. The CDR3 spells CASRAGRGRHYGYTF. The DNA of the CDR3 is TGTGCCAGCCGGGCCGGCAGGGGACGTCACTATGGCTACACCTTC.

V usage is TRBV7-2 and J usage is TRBJ2-5, with unresolved D. The ends were cut back, 1 base at V and 5 bases at J, with 11 bases in the middle. This CDR3 has 14 amino acids. The V gene's germline CDR1 is SGHTA and CDR2 FQGNSA. CDR3 in amino acids: CTSSLVGFGETQYF. The CDR3 bases are TGTACCAGCAGCTTAGTGGGGTTTGGGGAGACCCAGTACTTC.

This clonotype was detected ten times or more. The chain carries TRBV6-1 and TRBJ2-5; no reliable D call. This CDR3 is built from 11 residues. Germline V gene sequence: CDR1 MNHNS, CDR2 SASEGT. Trimming pared 1 base from V and 10 bases from J, leaving 7 bases between. This CDR3 is CASSEGRIQYF. As DNA, the CDR3 is TGTGCCAGCAGTGAAGGGAGAATCCAGTACTTC.

This clonotype was counted between two and nine times. The V and J genes are TRBV5-6 and TRBJ2-5, with 8 bases lining up with TRBD1. Losses at the gene ends were 4 bases for V and 1 base for J; bases not matched to a gene: 3. CDR3 size: 14 residues. CDR1 and CDR2 (germline): SGHDT, YYEEEE. The CDR3 spells CASSAGQGQETQYF. The CDR3 nucleotides are TGTGCCAGCAGCGCAGGACAGGGCCAAGAGACCCAGTACTTC.

This clonotype was seen ten or more times. The V and J genes are TRBV14 and TRBJ2-1, with D perhaps matching TRBD1 (5 bases). The CDR3 extends over 16 amino acids. CDR1 and CDR2 (germline): SGHDN, FVKESK. Trimming stripped 5 bases from V and 6 bases from J, with 20 bases between. The CDR3 DNA sequence: TGTGCCAGCAGCTTGCCAACAGGAACGCCCGCCAATGAGCAGTTCTTC. This sequence encodes CASSLPTGTPANEQFF.

This clonotype showed up just a few times. The gene calls are TRBV4-3 and TRBJ1-2; 10 bases are shared with TRBD1. CDR1 and CDR2 from the germline V gene are LGHNA and YSLEER. The CDR3 consists of 15 residues. With V trimmed by 4 bases and J by 0 bases, 2 bases remained unmatched. CDR3 sequence (DNA): TGCGCCAGCAGCCGGGACAGGGGTTCTAACTATGGCTACACCTTC. The encoded protein is CASSRDRGSNYGYTF.

J is TRBJ2-2 and V is TRBV4-3; maybe TRBD1 (6 bases). There are 16 residues in the CDR3. The V and J ends lost 0 bases and 5 bases respectively, with 13 bases between them. CDR1 and CDR2 (germline): LGHNA, YSLEER. The CDR3 region is CASSQEILQGTGELFF. The CDR3, as DNA: TGCGCCAGCAGCCAAGAGATACTACAGGGAACCGGGGAGCTGTTTTTT.